The 30 T cell receptor beta chains given below trace back to one sample, sequenced in a study of T cells in Graves' hyperthyroidism and ophthalmopathy. TCR beta CDR3 sequences were amplified from RNA transcripts. Using the HTBI primer set, a first-round RT-PCR was run on the TCR CDR3. TCRdb re-called the multiplex PCR reads with MiXCR, one entry per CDR3 protein. This sample yields 450,000 to 650,000 distinct CDR3 sequences, of which roughly a sixth are seen a single time; roughly 15% belongs to the top ten. Sequenced material: blood. The origin of the receptors is a woman younger than 30 with Graves' ophthalmopathy.

The chain couples TRBV5-4 to TRBJ2-7; the match to TRBD2 covers 7 bases. V was clipped by 0 bases and J by 3 bases; unmatched bases: 6. The CDR3 totals 15 residues. Germline V CDR1 and CDR2: SGHNT, YYREEE (reference sequence). CDR3 loop: CASSLEGSGNYEQYF. The CDR3 DNA is TGTGCCAGCAGCTTGGAAGGCAGCGGGAACTACGAGCAGTACTTC.

This clonotype was found many times. The chain has TRBV12-3 or TRBV12-4 and TRBJ1-5; tentative D call: TRBD1 (6 bases). The V end was cut by 6 bases, the J end by 2 bases, with 11 bases between. This CDR3 has 14 amino acids. The CDR3 loop reads CASRRQEGNQPQHF. CDR3 DNA sequence: TGTGCCAGCAGAAGACAGGAGGGCAATCAGCCCCAGCATTTT.

This sequence joins TRBV18 and TRBJ1-2, with 7 bases matching TRBD1. J lost 11 bases, V lost 2 bases, and 8 bases had no gene match. Germline V lookup: CDR1 KGHSH, CDR2 LQKENI. The CDR3 is made up of 13 amino acids. The CDR3 nucleotides are TGTGCCAGCTCACCAGACAGGGTAGGAACGTACACCTTC. Residues: CASSPDRVGTYTF.

This clonotype came up many times. The chain carries TRBV13 and TRBJ2-1; D perhaps matches TRBD1 (6 bases). Germline loops: CDR1 PRHDT, CDR2 FYEKMQ (reference sequence). V was pared by 0 bases and J by 5 bases, with 8 bases between. CDR3 length equals 14 residues. CDR3 DNA: TGTGCCAGCAGCTTAGGTTACAGGGACAATGAGCAGTTCTTC. It translates to CASSLGYRDNEQFF.

This clonotype showed up many times. The chain joins TRBV11-2 to TRBJ2-5, with 8 bases matching TRBD1. Germline CDR1 and CDR2: SGHAT and FQNNGV. CDR3 length: 15 amino acids. With V trimmed by 2 bases and J by 4 bases, 6 bases remained unmatched. Here the CDR3 DNA reads TGTGCCAGCAGCTTAAGTCAGGGGGCCCGAGAGACCCAGTACTTC. Residues: CASSLSQGARETQYF.

To note about this clonotype: A read error may be the cause here, since a much bigger clone is one base away. CDR3 nucleotides: TGTGCCAGCAGTGCGGGACAGGCCCACACTGAAGCTTCCTTT. Translated, it gives CASSAGQAHTEASF. V usage is TRBV6-1 and J usage is TRBJ1-1; 8 positions agree with TRBD1. This CDR3 comprises 14 residues. Per the germline V gene, CDR1 is MNHNS and CDR2 is SASEGT.

The chain uses TRBV6-2 or TRBV6-3 and TRBJ2-1; 8 bases are shared with TRBD2. The CDR3 length is 11 residues. V lost 6 bases to trimming and J lost 13 bases; unmatched junction nucleotides: 5. The germline V gene has CDR1 MNHEY and CDR2 SVGEGT. CDR3: CASRLLAAQFF. The CDR3 region has the DNA TGTGCCAGCAGGTTACTAGCGGCACAGTTCTTC.

This clonotype was seen only a few times. The rearrangement joins TRBV13 to TRBJ2-1, with TRBD2 matching 7 bases. Germline CDR1 and CDR2: PRHDT and FYEKMQ (reference sequence). The V segment lost 0 bases and the J segment 7 bases; nucleotides outside the gene matches: 6. CDR3 size: 15 residues. CDR3 sequence reads: CASSLGHRGGNEQFF. CDR3 in DNA: TGTGCCAGCAGCTTAGGCCATCGGGGAGGGAATGAGCAGTTCTTC.

The sample holds a few counts of this clonotype. CDR3 coding DNA: TGTGCCATCAAGGACGACGGTACGCAGTATTTT. The encoded protein is CAIKDDGTQYF. V usage is TRBV10-3 and J usage is TRBJ2-3; the D is unclear. Trimming pared 7 bases from V and 8 bases from J, leaving 10 bases between. The CDR3 runs to 11 residues. Germline values: CDR1 ENHRY, CDR2 SYGVKD.

This clonotype was seen more than once but under ten times. The chain has TRBV19 and TRBJ2-7; perhaps TRBD2 as D (6 bases). CDR3 length equals 14 residues. Germline V gene sequence: CDR1 LNHDA, CDR2 SQIVND (reference sequence). With 8 bases removed from V and 1 base from J, the gap between germline ends came to 15 bases. CDR3 in amino acids: CASRSSGTSYEQYF. The CDR3 DNA follows: TGTGCCAGTCGGAGTAGCGGAACTTCCTACGAGCAGTACTTC. Looking up the rest from reference TRBV19 and TRBJ2-7 gives the full variable domain: DGGITQSPKYLFRKEGQNVTLSCEQNLNHDAMYWYRQDPGQGLRLIYYSQIVNDFQKGDIAEGYSVSREKKESFPLTVTSAQKNPTAFYLCASRSSGTSYEQYFGPGTRLTVT.

This clonotype was picked up many times. The rearrangement links TRBV27 to TRBJ1-2; maybe TRBD1 (5 bases). The V end was cut by 6 bases, the J end by 4 bases, with 15 bases between. This CDR3 comprises 14 residues. Germline V gives CDR1 MNHEY, CDR2 SMNVEV (reference sequence). The CDR3 reads CASRGTDHSYGYTF. The CDR3 DNA reads as TGTGCCAGCAGAGGGACGGATCACAGCTATGGCTACACCTTC.

This clonotype was observed a few times. The rearrangement uses TRBV28 and TRBJ1-3; D remains ambiguous. This CDR3 is 16 amino acids long. V was trimmed by 5 bases and J by 1 base, leaving 15 bases between them. The germline gives CDR1 MDHEN, CDR2 SYDVKM. DNA of the CDR3: TGTGCCAGCAGTCCCAGGTTCCTCCCGTCTGGAAACACCATATATTTT. It specifies CASSPRFLPSGNTIYF.

There are a few counts of this clonotype. The CDR3 loop is CASSQDNSGQPLEQYF. The CDR3 DNA is TGTGCCAGCAGCCAAGATAACAGCGGGCAACCCCTGGAGCAGTACTTC. The chain couples TRBV11-2 to TRBJ2-7, with D possibly TRBD2 on 6 matching bases. The CDR3 sequence is 16 residues long. Trimming took 5 bases from V and 7 from J, leaving 24 bases between them. Germline values: CDR1 SGHAT, CDR2 FQNNGV.

The rearrangement uses TRBV4-1 and TRBJ1-3; the D gene is possibly TRBD1 (6 bases). This CDR3 has 15 amino acids. From germline, CDR1 is MGHRA and CDR2 YSYEKL. The ends were cut back, 1 base at V and 4 bases at J, with 11 bases in the middle. The CDR3 DNA reads TGCGCCAGCAGCCAAGTCTGGGGGCTCGGAAACACCATATATTTT. It codes for CASSQVWGLGNTIYF.

The chain couples TRBV3-1 to TRBJ2-7; tentative D call: TRBD2 (5 bases). Germline V gene lookup returns CDR1 LGHDT and CDR2 YNNKEL (reference sequence). V gave up 0 bases and J gave up 3 bases, with 9 bases separating them. The CDR3 length is 14 residues. The CDR3 protein is CASSQDTRDYEQYF. CDR3 sequence (DNA): TGTGCCAGCAGCCAAGATACTAGGGACTACGAGCAGTACTTC.

This clonotype was seen only once. The J gene is TRBJ2-6, the V gene TRBV19, with D perhaps given as TRBD1 or TRBD2 (5 bases each). The CDR3 covers 18 residues. V lost 0 bases and J lost 3, with 15 bases in between. From germline, CDR1 is LNHDA and CDR2 SQIVND (reference sequence). This chain's CDR3 is CASSIDLWGIDGANVLTF. The CDR3 bases are TGTGCCAGTAGTATAGATCTGTGGGGGATTGATGGGGCCAACGTCCTGACTTTC. Together with reference TRBV19 and TRBJ2-6, the CDR3 gives the full variable domain: DGGITQSPKYLFRKEGQNVTLSCEQNLNHDAMYWYRQDPGQGLRLIYYSQIVNDFQKGDIAEGYSVSREKKESFPLTVTSAQKNPTAFYLCASSIDLWGIDGANVLTFGAGSRLTVL.

CDR3 sequence: CASSRMAGQEYGYTF. The CDR3 nucleotides are TGTGCCAGCAGCCGAATGGCGGGACAGGAGTATGGCTACACCTTC. V and J are TRBV7-2 and TRBJ1-2, with TRBD1 identical over 8 bases. In germline, CDR1 is SGHTA, CDR2 FQGNSA. V lost 5 bases to trimming and J lost 5 bases; unmatched junction nucleotides: 10. The CDR3 runs 15 residues.

This clonotype was detected only a few times. The genes are TRBV20-1 and TRBJ1-6, with 8 nucleotides matching TRBD1. Germline CDR1 and CDR2: DFQATT and SNEGSKA (reference sequence). V trimming: 1 base; J trimming: 4 bases; junction bases outside the gene matches: 6. CDR3 size: 16 residues. The CDR3 loop is CSARVPDREYNSPLHF. Here the CDR3 DNA reads TGCAGTGCTAGAGTTCCGGACAGGGAATATAATTCACCCCTCCACTTT.

This clonotype was counted a few times. As the CDR3 is not closed by the conserved phenylalanine or tryptophan, this likely results from a read error. The chain combines TRBV28 with TRBJ2-5; no clear D. With 7 bases removed from V and 6 bases from J, the gap between germline ends came to 21 bases. The CDR3 runs to 15 residues. Per germline, CDR1 MDHEN and CDR2 SYDVKM. CDR3 in DNA: TGTGCCAGCACCCTGTCCCCTTTGCTAGATCAGACCCAGTACCTC. It codes for CASTLSPLLDQTQYL.

This clonotype came up many times. This chain uses TRBV30 with TRBJ1-1; maybe TRBD1 (6 bases). Trimming removed 5 bases from V and 1 base from J, with 17 bases in between. The CDR3 is made up of 15 amino acids. In germline, CDR1 is GTSNPN, CDR2 SVGIG (reference sequence). The CDR3 here is CAWDLGAVKNTEAFF. In DNA, the CDR3 is TGTGCCTGGGATCTGGGGGCCGTGAAGAACACTGAAGCTTTCTTT.

This clonotype was observed many times. The chain joins TRBV20-1 to TRBJ2-7, with 9 bases identical to TRBD2. V lost 6 bases to trimming and J lost 4 bases; unmatched junction nucleotides: 13. This CDR3 contains 15 residues. Per the germline V gene, CDR1 is DFQATT and CDR2 is SNEGSKA (reference sequence). Here the CDR3 DNA reads TGCAGTGCCCCGACCCCAGCGGGAGGTGGGTACGAGCAGTACTTC. Its translation: CSAPTPAGGGYEQYF.

The chain joins TRBV2 to TRBJ2-1; 11 positions match TRBD2. Germline V gene data show CDR1 as SNHLY and CDR2 as FYNNEI. This CDR3 has 17 amino acids. V shed 4 bases, J shed 2 bases, and the junction held 7 bases outside the gene matches. CDR3 sequence (DNA): TGTGCCAGCAGTGGAAGTTTAGCGGGAGGGCCCTACAATGAGCAGTTCTTC. Its translation: CASSGSLAGGPYNEQFF.

The rearrangement links TRBV19 to TRBJ2-3; tentative D call: TRBD2 (5 bases). This CDR3 spans 14 amino acids. V was trimmed by 1 base and J by 7 bases, leaving 12 bases between them. The germline V gene has CDR1 LNHDA and CDR2 SQIVND (reference sequence). The CDR3 protein is CASSIVSQTNTQYF. Here the CDR3 DNA reads TGTGCCAGTAGTATAGTCTCTCAGACTAATACGCAGTATTTT. The whole variable domain, filled in from reference TRBV19 and TRBJ2-3, reads DGGITQSPKYLFRKEGQNVTLSCEQNLNHDAMYWYRQDPGQGLRLIYYSQIVNDFQKGDIAEGYSVSREKKESFPLTVTSAQKNPTAFYLCASSIVSQTNTQYFGPGTRLTVL.

The V call is TRBV12-3 or TRBV12-4, the J call TRBJ2-1; 15 bases are shared with TRBD2. CDR3 length equals 17 residues. The J segment lost 6 bases and the V segment lost 6 bases, leaving 9 bases of the junction unmatched. The CDR3: CASRLGLAGGAANEQFF. The CDR3, as DNA: TGTGCCAGCAGGTTGGGACTAGCGGGAGGAGCAGCCAATGAGCAGTTCTTC.

This clonotype was counted at least ten times. This rearrangement joins TRBV28 to TRBJ2-7; TRBD1 is a possible D gene (6 bases). V was trimmed by 2 bases and J by 2 bases, leaving 28 bases between them. The CDR3 loop spans 20 amino acids. Germline V gene sequence: CDR1 MDHEN, CDR2 SYDVKM. The CDR3 loop is CASSLPTLSLQGVHPYEQYF. The CDR3, as DNA: TGTGCCAGCAGTTTACCAACCCTGAGCTTACAGGGAGTCCACCCCTACGAGCAGTACTTC. Combining the CDR3 with reference TRBV28 and TRBJ2-7 gives the whole variable domain DVKVTQSSRYLVKRTGEKVFLECVQDMDHENMFWYRQDPGLGLRLIYFSYDVKMKEKGDIPEGYSVSREKKERFSLILESASTNQTSMYLCASSLPTLSLQGVHPYEQYFGPGTRLTVT.

This rearrangement joins TRBV10-3 to TRBJ2-1, with 13 nucleotides matching TRBD2. J lost 0 bases, V lost 0 bases, and 5 bases had no gene match. The CDR3 totals 19 residues. CDR1 and CDR2 from the germline V gene are ENHRY and SYGVKD. The CDR3 bases are TGTGCCATCAGTGAGTCCGGACTAGCGGGGGCCATCTCCTACAATGAGCAGTTCTTC. This encodes CAISESGLAGAISYNEQFF.

The chain combines TRBV5-8 with TRBJ2-6; possibly TRBD1 for D (6 bases). Looked up from germline, CDR1 is SGHTS and CDR2 is YDEGEE. The V and J ends lost 3 bases and 1 base respectively, with 11 bases between them. The CDR3 is 16 amino acids. The CDR3 spells CASSWRTGSGANVLTF. The CDR3 nucleotides are TGTGCCAGCAGCTGGCGTACAGGGTCTGGGGCCAACGTCCTGACTTTC.

This clonotype was recorded many times. J is TRBJ2-2 and V is TRBV12-3 or TRBV12-4, with TRBD1 identical over 7 bases. The J segment lost 0 bases and the V segment lost 4 bases, leaving 5 bases of the junction unmatched. This CDR3 has 16 amino acids. CDR3 DNA: TGTGCCAGCAGTTCTAGACAGGGCTCGAACACCGGGGAGCTGTTTTTT. This encodes CASSSRQGSNTGELFF.

This clonotype was seen many times. An end of the junction differs from the germline gene, which may be a read error. The chain links TRBV5-1 to TRBJ2-2; no reliable D call. In germline, CDR1 is SGHRS, CDR2 YFSETQ. This CDR3 is built from 11 residues. The CDR3 DNA follows: TGTGCCAGCAGCCTCCCCGGGGAGCTGTTTTTT. Protein sequence: CASSLPGELFF.

This clonotype was detected ten times or more. The rearrangement uses TRBV28 and TRBJ2-3; the D is unclear. V lost 8 bases to trimming and J lost 2 bases, with 11 bases between them. Germline CDR1 reads MDHEN; CDR2 reads SYDVKM. This CDR3 is 13 amino acids long. The CDR3 here is CASRVFSTDTQYF. CDR3 DNA sequence: TGTGCCAGCCGCGTTTTCTCCACAGATACGCAGTATTTT.